Following are 9 T cell receptor beta chains from one sample sequenced in a study of cytotoxic CD8 clonotypes in ibrutinib-treated CLL. The table came from immunoSEQ multiplex PCR; TCRdb's copy has only in-frame clones and leaves some out. The sample lists about 21,000 clones; around 68% were seen once. The source material was PBMCs, sampled before ibrutinib treatment. All receptors come from a human donor with chronic lymphocytic leukemia.

This clone was observed once. The chain couples TRBV4-1 to TRBJ1-4; TRBD1 is a possible D gene (5 bases). The germline gives CDR1 MGHRA, CDR2 YSYEKL. Trimming left V 0 bases short and J 6 bases short, with 5 bases between. The CDR3 has 13 amino acids. This chain's CDR3 is CASSQDRDEKLFF. DNA for the CDR3: TGCGCCAGCAGCCAAGACAGGGATGAAAAACTGTTTTTT.

The chain links TRBV9 to TRBJ2-2; 8 positions match TRBD1. Germline V gene sequence: CDR1 SGDLS, CDR2 YYNGEE. The junction had 7 bases not matched to a gene; V was cut back by 3 bases and J by 3 bases. The CDR3 totals 16 residues. The CDR3 DNA reads TGTGCCAGCAGCGACGGAGGGACAGGTCACACCGGGGAGCTGTTTTTT. Translation gives CASSDGGTGHTGELFF.

This clone was picked up one time. The chain carries TRBV6-1 and TRBJ2-1; 7 bases agree with TRBD2. The CDR3 is 15 residues long. CDR1 and CDR2 from the germline V gene are MNHNS and SASEGT. V shed 5 bases and J 0 bases; nucleotides not matched to a gene: 4. Written as DNA, the CDR3 is TGTGCCAGCAGTCTTGGGAGGGCCTCCTACAATGAGCAGTTCTTC. Translated: CASSLGRASYNEQFF.

The genes are TRBV19 and TRBJ2-5; D unclear. Germline CDR1 reads LNHDA; CDR2 reads SQIVND (reference sequence). The CDR3 is 11 residues long. The V and J ends lost 5 bases and 2 bases respectively, with 3 bases between them. This CDR3 is CASSSQETQYF. The CDR3 nucleotides are TGTGCCAGTAGTTCACAAGAGACCCAGTACTTC.

The rearrangement joins TRBV30 to TRBJ2-7; no definite D call. The germline gives CDR1 GTSNPN, CDR2 SVGIG (reference sequence). V was cut by 0 bases and J by 2 bases, with 14 bases left in between. CDR3 size: 15 residues. CDR3 nucleotide sequence: TGTGCCTGGAGTGTACCCCGCACCGGCACCTACGAGCAGTACTTC. This gives the protein CAWSVPRTGTYEQYF. Full variable domain (outside the CDR3, taken from reference TRBV30 and TRBJ2-7): SQTIHQWPATLVQPVGSPLSLECTVEGTSNPNLYWYRQAAGRGLQLLFYSVGIGQISSEVPQNLSASRPQDRQFILSSKKLLLSDSGFYLCAWSVPRTGTYEQYFGPGTRLTVT.

The V call is TRBV10-1, the J call TRBJ2-1; maybe TRBD2 (7 bases). The CDR3 consists of 20 residues. V lost 6 bases to trimming and J lost 2 bases, with 29 bases between them. Germline CDR1 reads WNHNN; CDR2 reads SYGVQD (reference sequence). The CDR3 region is CASSGDVAGERDRAYNEQFF. The DNA of the CDR3 is TGCGCCAGCAGCGGGGACGTGGCAGGGGAGCGGGACCGTGCCTACAATGAGCAGTTCTTC.

The rearrangement links TRBV2 to TRBJ2-7; D call uncertain. Trimming left V 4 bases short and J 3 bases short, with 10 bases between. Per the germline V gene, CDR1 is SNHLY and CDR2 is FYNNEI. This CDR3 comprises 13 residues. CDR3 bases: TGTGCCAGCAGTGGGGCTCGGAACTACGAGCAGTACTTC. Its protein is CASSGARNYEQYF.

This clone was seen a few times. This sequence joins TRBV10-2 and TRBJ2-7; D is ambiguous. The germline V and J ends were trimmed by 0 bases and 7 bases, with 7 bases remaining between them. The CDR3 runs 12 residues. Germline V gene data show CDR1 as WSHSY and CDR2 as SAAADI. CDR3 bases: TGCGCCAGCAGTGAGTCCGTGGTTGAGCAGTACTTC. This encodes CASSESVVEQYF.

The chain has TRBV29-1 and TRBJ2-5; unclear D gene. From germline, CDR1 is SQVTM and CDR2 ANQGSEA. V was cut by 4 bases and J by 4 bases, with 7 bases left in between. This CDR3 comprises 11 residues. Here the CDR3 reads CSVGVLETQYF. The CDR3, as DNA: TGCAGCGTTGGTGTGTTAGAGACCCAGTACTTC.